The 23 T cell receptor beta chains presented below share a single source sample, sequenced in a study of blood T cell repertoires in COVID-19. TCRdb's copy holds only in-frame clones and misses some; the assay was immunoSEQ multiplex PCR. The sample includes approximately 86,000 clones, about 82% of them seen just once. The sample comprised peripheral blood. The receptor source for this set is a man in his fifties or sixties with acute or convalescent COVID-19.

The chain recombines TRBV4-1 with TRBJ2-7; 9 bases map to TRBD2. This CDR3 has 15 amino acids. The trim removed 2 bases at V and 9 bases at J, leaving 11 bases unmatched. CDR1 is MGHRA, CDR2 YSYEKL, per germline. The DNA of the CDR3 is TGCGCCAGCAGCCAATCACTAGCGGGTAGCCTAAGGCAGTACTTC. This encodes CASSQSLAGSLRQYF.

CDR3 sequence reads: CASSTGGSGTEAFF. The CDR3 bases are TGTGCCAGCAGCACAGGGGGTTCGGGCACTGAAGCTTTCTTT. The chain joins TRBV7-2 to TRBJ1-1; 8 bases match TRBD1. Germline lookup yields CDR1 SGHTA and CDR2 FQGNSA. Trimming at V came to 5 bases and at J to 4 bases, leaving 6 bases not matched to a gene. The CDR3 spans 14 residues. Together with reference TRBV7-2 and TRBJ1-1, the CDR3 gives the full variable domain: GAGVSQSPSNKVTEKGKDVELRCDPISGHTALYWYRQSLGQGLEFLIYFQGNSAPDKSGLPSDRFSAERTGGSVSTLTIQRTQQEDSAVYLCASSTGGSGTEAFFGQGTRLTVV.

The rearrangement joins TRBV11-2 to TRBJ1-3, with unresolved D. V gave up 5 bases and J gave up 0 bases, with 8 bases separating them. Per germline, CDR1 SGHAT and CDR2 FQNNGV. The CDR3 spans 14 residues. CDR3 DNA sequence: TGTGCCAGCAGCACCGGGATCTCTGGAAACACCATATATTTT. As protein: CASSTGISGNTIYF.

The sample holds one count of this clone. This rearrangement joins TRBV11-2 to TRBJ2-1; tentative D call: TRBD1 (6 bases). The ends were cut back, 1 base at V and 7 bases at J, with 8 bases in the middle. CDR1 and CDR2 (germline): SGHAT, FQNNGV. The CDR3 runs to 13 residues. The CDR3 DNA reads TGTGCCAGCAGCTTAGTCAGGGGAAATGAGCAGTTCTTC. Residues: CASSLVRGNEQFF.

The V call is TRBV11-2, the J call TRBJ2-5; the D gene is possibly TRBD2 (6 bases). Germline V gives CDR1 SGHAT, CDR2 FQNNGV. This CDR3 is built from 15 residues. V lost 2 bases and J lost 1, with 11 bases in between. The CDR3 region is CASSLRRGLQETQYF. The DNA of the CDR3 is TGTGCCAGCAGCTTAAGGAGGGGCCTCCAAGAGACCCAGTACTTC.

The V gene is TRBV4-3, the J gene TRBJ2-5; TRBD1 matches at 12 bases. Trimming took 3 bases from V and 5 from J; bases not matched to a gene: 13. The CDR3 extends over 18 amino acids. CDR1 is LGHNA, CDR2 YSLEER, per germline. CDR3: CASSHNPTGTGGEETQYF. As DNA, the CDR3 is TGCGCCAGCAGCCACAACCCGACGGGGACAGGGGGCGAGGAGACCCAGTACTTC.

The chain employs TRBV5-5 and TRBJ1-1, with 7 bases aligning to TRBD1. J lost 7 bases, V lost 0 bases, and 12 bases had no gene match. CDR1 and CDR2 (germline): SGHKS, YYEKEE (reference sequence). CDR3 length equals 16 residues. The CDR3 nucleotides are TGTGCCAGCAGCTTGGCCCCACAGGGGTACACGGGTGAAGCTTTCTTT. It specifies CASSLAPQGYTGEAFF.

The chain carries TRBV3-1 (or the pseudogene TRBV3-2) and TRBJ2-5; TRBD2 might be the D (5 bases). The V gene's germline CDR1 is LGHDT and CDR2 YNNKEL (reference sequence). The V and J ends lost 5 bases and 2 bases respectively, with 15 bases between them. The CDR3 spans 15 residues. CDR3 residues: CASSTSSGNQETQYF. The CDR3 DNA follows: TGTGCCAGCAGCACTTCTTCCGGGAATCAAGAGACCCAGTACTTC.

The chain employs TRBV18 and TRBJ1-2; 10 bases align to TRBD1. The CDR3 spans 15 residues. The V and J ends lost 3 bases and 4 bases, in that order; junction bases with no gene match: 5. CDR1 is KGHSH and CDR2 is LQKENI in the germline V gene. The CDR3 protein is CASSPGDRGSYGYTF. The CDR3 nucleotides read TGTGCCAGCTCACCGGGGGACAGGGGATCCTATGGCTACACCTTC. Together with reference TRBV18 and TRBJ1-2, the CDR3 gives the full variable domain: NAGVMQNPRHLVRRRGQEARLRCSPMKGHSHVYWYRQLPEEGLKFMVYLQKENIIDESGMPKERFSAEFPKEGPSILRIQQVVRGDSAAYFCASSPGDRGSYGYTFGSGTRLTVV.

The V and J genes are TRBV9 and TRBJ1-1; 7 bases fit TRBD1. The CDR3 has 14 residues. V gave up 3 bases and J gave up 4 bases; unmatched junction bases: 6. CDR1 is SGDLS, CDR2 YYNGEE, per germline. CDR3 nucleotide sequence: TGTGCCAGCAGCGCCTCAGGGGGTGGCACTGAAGCTTTCTTT. Translation gives CASSASGGGTEAFF.

The chain couples TRBV28 to TRBJ2-7, with TRBD2 matching 7 bases. Germline loops: CDR1 MDHEN, CDR2 SYDVKM. This CDR3 is 15 amino acids long. V lost 5 bases, J lost 2 bases, and 9 bases stayed unmatched. Here the CDR3 DNA reads TGTGCCAGCAGTCCCCCGGGAGGCCTGGCCTACGAGCAGTACTTC. Translation: CASSPPGGLAYEQYF.

The chain has TRBV3-1 (or the pseudogene TRBV3-2) and TRBJ1-1; D possibly corresponds to TRBD1 (5 bases). V lost 4 bases to trimming and J lost 5 bases, with 11 bases between them. CDR1 and CDR2 from the germline V gene are LGHDT and YNNKEL (reference sequence). The CDR3 spans 13 residues. The CDR3 is CASSLGRTTEAFF. CDR3 DNA: TGTGCCAGCAGCCTCGGACGGACAACTGAAGCTTTCTTT.

In DNA, the CDR3 is TGTGCCAGCTCACCAAATGGCGGAAATTCACCCCTCCACTTT. It specifies CASSPNGGNSPLHF. V is TRBV18 and J is TRBJ1-6; D uncertain. This CDR3 is built from 14 residues. CDR1 is KGHSH and CDR2 is LQKENI in the germline V gene. V was cut by 2 bases and J by 7 bases, with 9 bases left in between.

The rearrangement joins TRBV3-1 (or the pseudogene TRBV3-2) to TRBJ2-2; the match to TRBD2 covers 14 bases. V gave up 4 bases and J gave up 3 bases; unmatched junction bases: 4. The CDR3 consists of 17 residues. Germline loops: CDR1 LGHDT, CDR2 YNNKEL (reference sequence). The CDR3 protein is CASSLGLAGVDTGELFF. CDR3 DNA: TGTGCCAGCAGCCTGGGACTAGCGGGGGTAGACACCGGGGAGCTGTTTTTT.

The chain joins TRBV11-2 to TRBJ2-1; tentatively, D is TRBD1 (5 bases). The CDR3 runs to 13 residues. Trimming removed 1 base from V and 9 bases from J, with 10 bases in between. Germline CDR1 and CDR2: SGHAT and FQNNGV. The CDR3 DNA follows: TGTGCCAGCAGCTTAGCCCGACAGCCTGAGCAGTTCTTC. Translation gives CASSLARQPEQFF.

The rearrangement uses TRBV28 and TRBJ2-7; 7 nucleotides agree with TRBD2. This CDR3 spans 16 amino acids. With 5 bases clipped from V and 0 bases from J, the junction kept 10 bases outside the gene matches. Germline loops: CDR1 MDHEN, CDR2 SYDVKM. The CDR3 region is CASSHFPSGVSYEQYF. Here the CDR3 DNA reads TGTGCCAGCAGTCATTTCCCTAGCGGAGTCTCCTACGAGCAGTACTTC.

This clone was seen just once. The chain is built from TRBV29-1 and TRBJ2-7; TRBD1 is a possible D gene (5 bases). V lost 7 bases and J lost 5, with 30 bases in between. This CDR3 is built from 17 residues. Germline V lookup: CDR1 SQVTM, CDR2 ANQGSEA. For the CDR3, the DNA is TGCAGCGCCGCCGACAGACGGAATGTTTTGTCCCCCAACGAGCAGTACTTC. This gives the protein CSAADRRNVLSPNEQYF.

This chain joins TRBV7-2 and TRBJ2-7; D possibly corresponds to TRBD1 (5 bases). CDR1 is SGHTA, CDR2 FQGNSA, per germline. The V end was cut by 2 bases, the J end by 1 base, with 12 bases between. There are 15 residues in the CDR3. CDR3 amino acids: CASSLSQGFSYEQYF. CDR3 nucleotide sequence: TGTGCCAGCAGCTTAAGTCAGGGCTTTTCCTACGAGCAGTACTTC.

The genes are TRBV6-5 and TRBJ2-7; D is uncertain. Germline CDR1 reads MNHEY; CDR2 reads SVGAGI. V was trimmed by 2 bases and J by 0 bases, leaving 11 bases between them. This CDR3 is 15 amino acids long. This CDR3 reads CASSYNVQHSYEQYF. In DNA form, the CDR3 reads TGTGCCAGCAGTTACAATGTACAGCACTCCTACGAGCAGTACTTC.

This clone is a singleton in its sample. The genes are TRBV28 and TRBJ2-5; 8 nucleotides agree with TRBD1. Germline CDR1 and CDR2: MDHEN and SYDVKM. The CDR3 has 17 residues. The J segment lost 4 bases and the V segment lost 5 bases, leaving 15 bases of the junction unmatched. Written as DNA, the CDR3 is TGTGCCAGCAGTCAGGATGTACCGGGACAGGAAGGAGAGACCCAGTACTTC. Translating it yields CASSQDVPGQEGETQYF.

The chain has TRBV29-1 and TRBJ1-5; 11 positions match TRBD1. J lost 7 bases, V lost 6 bases, and 11 bases had no gene match. There are 15 residues in the CDR3. The germline V gene has CDR1 SQVTM and CDR2 ANQGSEA. DNA for the CDR3: TGCAGCGTGGTAGGGGACAGGGGGTTAGGGCAGCCCCAGCATTTT. Protein: CSVVGDRGLGQPQHF. The whole variable domain, filled in from reference TRBV29-1 and TRBJ1-5, reads SAVISQKPSRDICQRGTSLTIQCQVDSQVTMMFWYRQQPGQSLTLIATANQGSEATYESGFVIDKFPISRPNLTFSTLTVSNMSPEDSSIYLCSVVGDRGLGQPQHFGDGTRLSIL.

The V gene is TRBV19, the J gene TRBJ1-1; possible D gene TRBD1, 6 bases. Germline assignment: CDR1 LNHDA and CDR2 SQIVND (reference sequence). The V end lost 3 bases, the J end lost 2 bases, and 22 bases lay between the germline ends. There are 18 residues in the CDR3. The CDR3 DNA follows: TGTGCCAGTAGTATCGAGAGCGATTACCTCGGGACAAACACTGAAGCTTTCTTT. This translates into CASSIESDYLGTNTEAFF. Filled out from reference TRBV19 and TRBJ1-1, the complete variable domain reads DGGITQSPKYLFRKEGQNVTLSCEQNLNHDAMYWYRQDPGQGLRLIYYSQIVNDFQKGDIAEGYSVSREKKESFPLTVTSAQKNPTAFYLCASSIESDYLGTNTEAFFGQGTRLTVV.

The gene calls are TRBV5-1 and TRBJ1-4; 8 bases are shared with TRBD1. This CDR3 is built from 15 residues. Trimming took 3 bases from V and 6 from J; bases not matched to a gene: 7. Germline V gene data show CDR1 as SGHRS and CDR2 as YFSETQ. The DNA of the CDR3 is TGCGCCAGCAGCTCCACCGGGACAGGATATGAAAAACTGTTTTTT. It yields the protein CASSSTGTGYEKLFF.